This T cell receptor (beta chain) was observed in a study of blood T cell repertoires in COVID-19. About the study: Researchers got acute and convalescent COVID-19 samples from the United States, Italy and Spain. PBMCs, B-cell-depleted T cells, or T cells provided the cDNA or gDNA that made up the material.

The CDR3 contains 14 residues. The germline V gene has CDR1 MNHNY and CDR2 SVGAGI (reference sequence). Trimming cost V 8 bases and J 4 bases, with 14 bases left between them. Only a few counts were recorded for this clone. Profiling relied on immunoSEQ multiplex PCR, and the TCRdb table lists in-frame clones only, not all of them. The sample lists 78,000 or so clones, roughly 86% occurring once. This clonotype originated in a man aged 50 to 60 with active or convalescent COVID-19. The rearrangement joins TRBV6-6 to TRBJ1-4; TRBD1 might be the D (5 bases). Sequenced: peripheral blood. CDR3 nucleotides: TGTGCCAGCGGCGTGGGGGGGTTTAATGAAAAACTGTTTTTT. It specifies CASGVGGFNEKLFF.